Below are 29 T cell receptor beta chains sequenced from a single sample in a study of radiation and T cells in renal cell carcinoma. TCRdb keeps only in-frame clones here, not all; method: immunoSEQ multiplex PCR. The table lists roughly 78,000 clones, about 81% of them singletons. The time point was: blood 2 weeks post-SBRT. Treatment defined: 15 Gy SBRT to primary tumor, nephrectomy 4 weeks later. The source was blood, collected from a patient whose treatment included radiotherapy and nephrectomy. Source of these receptors: a man aged 55 to 69 with renal cell carcinoma.

The CDR3 here is CASSQDQGRRGGYGYTF. The DNA for the CDR3 is TGCGCCAGCAGCCAAGATCAGGGGAGGAGGGGAGGCTATGGCTACACCTTC. The chain joins TRBV4-1 to TRBJ1-2; tentatively, D is TRBD1 (6 bases). Germline V gene data show CDR1 as MGHRA and CDR2 as YSYEKL. This CDR3 has 17 amino acids. V lost 0 bases and J lost 4, with 18 bases in between.

The gene calls are TRBV7-8 and TRBJ2-5, with TRBD2 matching over 10 bases. The CDR3 covers 16 residues. The trim removed 3 bases at V and 4 bases at J, leaving 8 bases unmatched. Germline V gene data show CDR1 as SGHVS and CDR2 as FQNEAQ. The CDR3 DNA sequence: TGTGCCAGCAGCTTCCGAGCGGGAGGGCCTTCAGAGACCCAGTACTTC. This gives the protein CASSFRAGGPSETQYF. Looking up the rest from reference TRBV7-8 and TRBJ2-5 gives the full variable domain: GAGVSQSPRYKVAKRGQDVALRCDPISGHVSLFWYQQALGQGPEFLTYFQNEAQLDKSGLPSDRFFAERPEGSVSTLKIQRTQQEDSAVYLCASSFRAGGPSETQYFGPGTRLLVL.

The chain employs TRBV9 and TRBJ2-2; 8 positions agree with TRBD2. CDR3 size: 18 residues. CDR1 is SGDLS, CDR2 YYNGEE, per germline. V gave up 5 bases and J gave up 7 bases; unmatched junction bases: 19. CDR3: CASRVIDCSGKRVGELFF. CDR3 sequence (DNA): TGTGCCAGCAGAGTAATTGATTGTAGCGGGAAACGGGTCGGGGAGCTGTTTTTT.

This clone has a single count. V and J are TRBV10-3 and TRBJ2-1, with 12 bases identical to TRBD2. The J segment lost 7 bases and the V segment lost 10 bases, leaving 11 bases of the junction unmatched. Germline-derived CDR1 and CDR2 are ENHRY and SYGVKD. The CDR3 covers 15 residues. CDR3 loop: CATRDLAGGMNEQFF. The CDR3 DNA follows: TGTGCCACCCGGGATCTAGCGGGAGGGATGAATGAGCAGTTCTTC.

This clone was seen a handful of times. The rearrangement uses TRBV23-1 and TRBJ1-1; D is unclear. TRBV23-1 qualifies as an ORF whose function is uncertain. Trimming pared 0 bases from V and 1 base from J, leaving 0 bases between. This CDR3 spans 12 amino acids. The CDR3 DNA follows: TGCGCCAGCAGTCAATCGAACACTGAAGCTTTCTTT. As protein: CASSQSNTEAFF.

The chain joins TRBV7-9 to TRBJ2-1, with D perhaps TRBD2 (7 bases). V was shortened by 11 bases and J by 1 base, with 15 bases between the two germline ends. The CDR3 runs 14 residues. The germline CDR1 and CDR2 sequences are SEHNR and FQNEAQ (reference sequence). This CDR3 is CASRGGGSYNEQFF. In nucleotides, the CDR3 is TGTGCCTCCCGCGGGGGCGGATCCTACAATGAGCAGTTCTTC.

This chain joins TRBV4-1 and TRBJ2-1; D is possibly TRBD2 (6 bases). This CDR3 is built from 16 residues. Trimming removed 0 bases at V and 9 bases at J, with 18 bases between. Germline V gene sequence: CDR1 MGHRA, CDR2 YSYEKL. Here the CDR3 reads CASSQEAASAGTEQFF. As DNA, the CDR3 is TGCGCCAGCAGCCAAGAGGCAGCATCAGCGGGTACTGAGCAGTTCTTC.

The chain joins TRBV19 to TRBJ1-2; TRBD1 agrees at 7 bases. This CDR3 has 15 amino acids. Germline loops: CDR1 LNHDA, CDR2 SQIVND (reference sequence). Trimming at V came to 5 bases and at J to 4 bases, leaving 10 bases not matched to a gene. The CDR3: CASSYGTARLYGYTF. The CDR3 nucleotides read TGTGCCAGTAGTTACGGGACAGCGAGGCTCTATGGCTACACCTTC.

This chain connects TRBV30 to TRBJ2-7, with 7 bases fitting TRBD2. The germline CDR1 and CDR2 sequences are GTSNPN and SVGIG (reference sequence). This CDR3 has 13 amino acids. J lost 2 bases, V lost 0 bases, and 1 base had no gene match. DNA for the CDR3: TGTGCCTGGAGTGTAGCGGGACCCTACGAGCAGTACTTC. Protein: CAWSVAGPYEQYF.

The chain combines TRBV5-1 with TRBJ2-3; 11 positions match TRBD2. Germline CDR1 reads SGHRS; CDR2 reads YFSETQ. With 4 bases clipped from V and 1 base from J, the junction kept 8 bases outside the gene matches. There are 17 residues in the CDR3. Here the CDR3 DNA reads TGCGCCAGCAGCGCCGGGCGGACTAGCGGGCGCACAGATACGCAGTATTTT. This sequence encodes CASSAGRTSGRTDTQYF.

The rearrangement uses TRBV6-4 and TRBJ1-1; unclear D gene. The V and J ends lost 6 bases and 1 base respectively, with 18 bases between them. CDR3 length equals 16 residues. Germline assignment: CDR1 MRHNA and CDR2 SNTAGT. The CDR3 DNA reads TGTGCCAGCAGGGGCCCCGAAGTCATCAGGAACACTGAAGCTTTCTTT. Translated: CASRGPEVIRNTEAFF.

This clone was found once. The chain joins TRBV6-1 to TRBJ2-7, with 7 positions matching TRBD1. V lost 7 bases to trimming and J lost 3 bases; unmatched junction nucleotides: 6. Germline values: CDR1 MNHNS, CDR2 SASEGT. The CDR3 spans 13 residues. The CDR3 nucleotides are TGTGCCAGCACCCGAGGGGGCAGCTACGAGCAGTACTTC. Its translation is CASTRGGSYEQYF.

The chain carries TRBV5-1 and TRBJ2-5; no clear D gene. The CDR3 has 14 residues. The V gene's germline CDR1 is SGHRS and CDR2 YFSETQ. Trimming removed 2 bases at V and 2 bases at J, with 10 bases between. This chain's CDR3 is CASSLFTDQETQYF. In DNA, the CDR3 is TGCGCCAGCAGCTTATTTACAGATCAAGAGACCCAGTACTTC.

This chain connects TRBV10-1 to TRBJ2-1, with D perhaps TRBD2 (6 bases). Between the trimmed V and J ends, which lost 7 bases and 6 bases, there was a span of 13 bases. Germline CDR1 WNHNN, CDR2 SYGVQD (reference sequence). The CDR3 spans 13 residues. CDR3 sequence reads: CASNTGVSNEQFF. CDR3 nucleotides: TGCGCCAGCAATACGGGGGTTAGCAATGAGCAGTTCTTC.

CDR3 region: CASSFNGRAEAFF. For the CDR3, the DNA is TGTGCCAGCAGCTTTAACGGGCGGGCTGAAGCTTTCTTT. The chain joins TRBV5-6 to TRBJ1-1; D ambiguous. Trimming left V 2 bases short and J 6 bases short, with 11 bases between. CDR3 length: 13 amino acids. In germline, CDR1 is SGHDT, CDR2 YYEEEE.

V usage is TRBV4-3 and J usage is TRBJ1-1; a weak D match, TRBD1 (5 bases). This CDR3 contains 13 residues. Germline CDR1 and CDR2: LGHNA and YSLEER. Trimming stripped 5 bases from V and 7 bases from J, with 14 bases between. Written as DNA, the CDR3 is TGCGCCAGCAGCTCCAGGGTTGTCGGTGAAGCTTTCTTT. Its translation: CASSSRVVGEAFF.

The chain carries TRBV6-1 and TRBJ2-7; 9 bases are shared with TRBD2. The V segment lost 3 bases and the J segment 5 bases; nucleotides outside the gene matches: 8. Germline V gene sequence: CDR1 MNHNS, CDR2 SASEGT. The CDR3 runs to 15 residues. The CDR3 DNA reads as TGTGCCAGCAGTGAGATGGCGGGAGGGCCGAACGAGCAGTACTTC. Amino acids: CASSEMAGGPNEQYF.

The rearrangement links TRBV29-1 to TRBJ2-5; 13 nucleotides match TRBD2. The trim removed 7 bases at V and 0 bases at J, leaving 11 bases unmatched. Germline V gene sequence: CDR1 SQVTM, CDR2 ANQGSEA. This CDR3 is built from 17 residues. The CDR3 DNA reads as TGCAGCGCTTCACCCGGGACTAGCGGGATTTACCAAGAGACCCAGTACTTC. Protein product: CSASPGTSGIYQETQYF.

V gene TRBV7-8 combines with J gene TRBJ2-1; TRBD2 matches 7 bases. The junction had 6 bases not matched to a gene; V was cut back by 6 bases and J by 1 base. Looked up from germline, CDR1 is SGHVS and CDR2 is FQNEAQ. The CDR3 has 15 residues. CDR3 coding DNA: TGTGCCAGCAGGGGCGGGAGACTTTCCTACAATGAGCAGTTCTTC. Its protein product is CASRGGRLSYNEQFF.

This clone was seen at least ten times. The chain has TRBV9 and TRBJ2-2; D might be TRBD1 (5 bases). Germline CDR1 is SGDLS and CDR2 is YYNGEE. The CDR3 has 12 amino acids. Trimming pared 4 bases from V and 8 bases from J, leaving 9 bases between. Written as DNA, the CDR3 is TGTGCCAGCAGCCTTAGGGGAGGGGAGCTGTTTTTT. Residues: CASSLRGGELFF. Looking up the rest from reference TRBV9 and TRBJ2-2 gives the full variable domain: DSGVTQTPKHLITATGQRVTLRCSPRSGDLSVYWYQQSLDQGLQFLIQYYNGEERAKGNILERFSAQQFPDLHSELNLSSLELGDSALYFCASSLRGGELFFGEGSRLTVL.

The rearrangement links TRBV4-1 to TRBJ2-3; 11 nucleotides match TRBD2. Losses at the gene ends were 2 bases for V and 5 bases for J; bases not matched to a gene: 9. This CDR3 has 17 amino acids. Germline V gene data show CDR1 as MGHRA and CDR2 as YSYEKL. CDR3: CASSQPISGRGKDTQYF. DNA of the CDR3: TGCGCCAGCAGCCAACCCATTAGCGGGAGGGGGAAAGATACGCAGTATTTT.

The V and J genes are TRBV11-2 and TRBJ2-7, with 9 bases matching TRBD2. J gave up 4 bases and V 1 base, and 17 bases lay outside the gene matches. The CDR3 is made up of 19 amino acids. Germline CDR1 and CDR2: SGHAT and FQNNGV. The CDR3: CASSLGQGGTRTSDYEQYF. In nucleotides, the CDR3 is TGTGCCAGCAGCTTAGGGCAGGGGGGGACTCGGACTAGCGATTACGAGCAGTACTTC. Supplemented by reference TRBV11-2 and TRBJ2-7, the full variable domain reads EAGVAQSPRYKIIEKRQSVAFWCNPISGHATLYWYQQILGQGPKLLIQFQNNGVVDDSQLPKDRFSAERLKGVDSTLKIQPAKLEDSAVYLCASSLGQGGTRTSDYEQYFGPGTRLTVT.

V is TRBV27 and J is TRBJ1-1; no clear D. This CDR3 has 12 amino acids. V lost 1 base to trimming and J lost 8 bases, with 8 bases between them. Looked up from germline, CDR1 is MNHEY and CDR2 is SMNVEV (reference sequence). DNA for the CDR3: TGTGCCAGCAGTTTATTCTCCGGGGAAGCTTTCTTT. Translating it yields CASSLFSGEAFF.

The V and J genes are TRBV4-1 and TRBJ2-1, with D possibly TRBD2 on 5 matching bases. Germline CDR1 reads MGHRA; CDR2 reads YSYEKL. The CDR3 is made up of 17 amino acids. Trimming removed 5 bases from V and 6 bases from J, with 23 bases in between. CDR3 nucleotides: TGCGCCAGCAGCAACCCCCGAAGTCGGGGTCACATCAATGAGCAGTTCTTC. It specifies CASSNPRSRGHINEQFF.

This clone turned up a few times. The genes are TRBV6-1 and TRBJ2-6; D gene ambiguous. CDR1 is MNHNS, CDR2 SASEGT, per germline. CDR3 length: 13 amino acids. V was shortened by 4 bases and J by 2 bases, with 3 bases between the two germline ends. CDR3 in amino acids: CASSGTGANVLTF. In DNA, the CDR3 is TGTGCCAGCAGTGGCACTGGGGCCAACGTCCTGACTTTC.

The DNA for the CDR3 is TGTGCCACCGGCGGTACAGGGGAGAAAGAGTCCTACGAGCAGTACTTC. Its translation: CATGGTGEKESYEQYF. V gene TRBV19 combines with J gene TRBJ2-7, with 7 bases identical to TRBD1. With V trimmed by 10 bases and J by 1 base, 16 bases remained unmatched. CDR3 length: 16 amino acids. The V gene's germline CDR1 is LNHDA and CDR2 SQIVND (reference sequence).

The chain has TRBV27 and TRBJ2-7, with TRBD2 identical over 11 bases. The germline V gene has CDR1 MNHEY and CDR2 SMNVEV (reference sequence). This CDR3 region has 17 residues. V gave up 5 bases and J gave up 3 bases; unmatched junction bases: 12. In DNA, the CDR3 is TGTGCCAGCAGTCCTACCACGTATAGCGGGAGGGACTACGAGCAGTACTTC. This translates into CASSPTTYSGRDYEQYF.

The chain has TRBV5-1 and TRBJ2-7, with D unresolved. This CDR3 is 14 amino acids long. V dropped 0 bases and J dropped 3 bases, with 10 bases sitting between them. CDR1 is SGHRS, CDR2 YFSETQ, per germline. CDR3 region: CASSLGGTGYEQYF. CDR3 bases: TGCGCCAGCAGCTTGGGGGGTACGGGCTACGAGCAGTACTTC.

The chain links TRBV10-3 to TRBJ1-6; no definite D call. V shed 6 bases and J shed 8 bases, with 17 bases lying between them. The CDR3 covers 15 residues. CDR1 ENHRY and CDR2 SYGVKD come from the germline V gene. DNA for the CDR3: TGTGCCATCAGGGTCCAGCTCCAATCCCATTCACCCCTCCACTTT. This sequence encodes CAIRVQLQSHSPLHF.